Listed below are T cell receptor beta chains from one sample, sequenced in a study of cytomegalovirus exposure and HLA in healthy donors. TCRdb's copy holds only in-frame clones and misses some; the assay was immunoSEQ multiplex PCR. The table lists 110,000 or so clones, 65% to 85% of them singletons. The sequencing input was PBMCs. These TCRs come from a man aged 50 to 60 in good health and CMV-seropositive. Both conserved end residues are part of each CDR3. The D gene is left open where the match is weak. A clone size is listed for some rows: how often the clone was seen (once, few, many), or a class if it is expanded.

clone_size	j_call	d_call	v_call	cdr3_nt	cdr3_aa
.	TRBJ1-1	TRBD1	TRBV11-2	TGTGCCAGCAGCTTAGCTAGGACAGGGAACACTGAAGCTTTCTTT	CASSLARTGNTEAFF
.	TRBJ2-7	TRBD1	TRBV11-2	TGTGCCAGCAGCTTGCAGGGACAGTTAGTCTACGAGCAGTACTTC	CASSLQGQLVYEQYF
.	TRBJ2-7	.	TRBV11-3	TGTGCCAGCAGCTTAGGGGGGGAAGGGGAGCAGTACTTC	CASSLGGEGEQYF
.	TRBJ2-7	TRBD2	TRBV27	TGTGCCAGCAGCAGGCCCGGGGGGGTTCTCGACGAGCAGTACTTC	CASSRPGGVLDEQYF
.	TRBJ2-7	TRBD1	TRBV5-1	TGCGCCAGCAGCTTGGGGGACAGCCCTATCTACGAGCAGTACTTC	CASSLGDSPIYEQYF
once	TRBJ2-1	.	TRBV7-9	TGTGCCAGCAGCCCCAGCGGCTTTGAGCAGTTCTTC	CASSPSGFEQFF
.	TRBJ2-3	TRBD2	TRBV4-1	TGCGCCAGCAGCCAAATTAGCGGGGGACTACCTACGCAGTATTTT	CASSQISGGLPTQYF
.	TRBJ2-1	.	TRBV11-2	TGTGCCAGCAGCCTCTCGGCACTAGGCTACAATGAGCAGTTCTTC	CASSLSALGYNEQFF
few	TRBJ2-2	TRBD1	TRBV2	TGTGCCAGCAGTACGGACAGGGGGTTCACCGGGGAGCTGTTTTTT	CASSTDRGFTGELFF
.	TRBJ2-4	TRBD2	TRBV28	TGTGCCAGCAGTCAGACTAGCGGGCCAAACATTCAGTACTTC	CASSQTSGPNIQYF
once	TRBJ2-2	TRBD1	TRBV11-3	TGTGCCAGCAGCCTCCGACAGGGTTCGGGCACCGGGGAGCTGTTTTTT	CASSLRQGSGTGELFF
few	TRBJ2-3	TRBD2	TRBV25-1	TGTGCCAGCAGTCCTAGCGGCAGCACAGATACGCAGTATTTT	CASSPSGSTDTQYF
.	TRBJ2-3	TRBD1	TRBV7-2	TGTGCCAGCAGCTACGGGGGACAGGGAGGACAAAGTGCGCAGTATTTT	CASSYGGQGGQSAQYF
.	TRBJ2-5	TRBD1	TRBV29-1	TGCAGCGTCCAGACAGGGGGCCGTGGGGAGACCCAGTACTTC	CSVQTGGRGETQYF
few	TRBJ2-1	TRBD2	TRBV7-2	TGTGCCAGCAGCGAGACTAGCGGGGGGGGGTACAATGAGCAGTTCTTC	CASSETSGGGYNEQFF
.	TRBJ1-5	.	TRBV7-6	TGTGCCAGCAGCTTAAATCGTGGAGATCAGCCCCAGCATTTT	CASSLNRGDQPQHF
.	TRBJ2-2	.	TRBV9	TGTGCCAGCAGCGTAGACCACGGGAACACCGGGGAGCTGTTTTTT	CASSVDHGNTGELFF
.	TRBJ2-5	.	TRBV14	TGTGCCAGCAGCCTACGAGCAGGGTATAGGGGAGAGACCCAGTACTTC	CASSLRAGYRGETQYF
.	TRBJ2-3	.	TRBV7-2	TGTGCCAGCAGCGCCCGGGACTCAATAACAGATACGCAGTATTTT	CASSARDSITDTQYF
.	TRBJ2-1	.	TRBV11-3	TGTGCCAGCAGCTTAGAAGGCAGGGACTACAATGAGCAGTTCTTC	CASSLEGRDYNEQFF
once	TRBJ1-1	TRBD1	TRBV2	TGTGCCAGCAGTGAAGTTCCGGGACAGCAAAACACTGAAGCTTTCTTT	CASSEVPGQQNTEAFF
once	TRBJ2-3	TRBD2	TRBV4-1	TGCGCCAGCAGCCAACTGACTAGCGGGGGCACAGATACGCAGTATTTT	CASSQLTSGGTDTQYF
few	TRBJ1-1	.	TRBV19	TGTGCCAGTAGTTCGAGTCTCTATGCCCGGGTATCCACTGAAGCTTTCTTT	CASSSSLYARVSTEAFF
few	TRBJ1-1	TRBD1	TRBV16	TGTGCCAGCAGCCCCGGACAGGGGACCACTGAAGCTTTCTTT	CASSPGQGTTEAFF
.	TRBJ2-1	TRBD2	TRBV14	TGTGCCAGCAGATCCATGCAGGGGACTAGCGGGAGCGGTGAGCAGTTCTTC	CASRSMQGTSGSGEQFF
.	TRBJ2-3	TRBD2	TRBV28	TGTGCCAGCAGTCTTAGCGGGAGCGACGTAGATACGCAGTATTTT	CASSLSGSDVDTQYF
.	TRBJ2-7	.	TRBV28	TGTGCCAGCAGCCTGAACGGACAGAGACCCTACGAGCAGTACTTC	CASSLNGQRPYEQYF
.	TRBJ2-2	.	TRBV5-6	TGTGCCAGCAGCTTGGAGGGGGAGCTGTGGACCGGGGAGCTGTTTTTT	CASSLEGELWTGELFF
.	TRBJ2-3	TRBD1	TRBV7-2	TGTGCCAGCAGCAAGCGGACAGGGGGCGATACAGATACGCAGTATTTT	CASSKRTGGDTDTQYF
.	TRBJ1-2	.	TRBV11-3	TGTGCCAGCAGCTCGTACAGGGAAGATAGCTACACCTTC	CASSSYREDSYTF
.	TRBJ2-2	.	TRBV11-2	TGTGCCAGCAGCTTAGCGGGAGCCGGGGAGCTGTTTTTT	CASSLAGAGELFF
.	TRBJ1-2	.	TRBV4-3	TGCGCCAGCAGCCCCCCCAGTCTCAACTATGGCTACACCTTC	CASSPPSLNYGYTF
.	TRBJ2-3	TRBD2	TRBV28	TGTGCCAGCAGTTTGGGGGACGGACTAGGACGAAACACAGATACGCAGTATTTT	CASSLGDGLGRNTDTQYF
.	TRBJ1-2	.	TRBV7-9	TGTGCCAGCAGCTTAGAAGGGGGGGGCGGCTACACCTTC	CASSLEGGGGYTF
.	TRBJ2-7	TRBD1	TRBV28	TGTGCCAGCAGTCGAGGGACAGGTGTCTACGAGCAGTACTTC	CASSRGTGVYEQYF
.	TRBJ1-2	.	TRBV6-5	TGTGCCAGCAGTTACCCGGGACTCGGTAAAGGCTACACCTTC	CASSYPGLGKGYTF
.	TRBJ2-1	.	TRBV18	TGTGCCAGCTCACCACTGCGGGGATCCTACAATGAGCAGTTCTTC	CASSPLRGSYNEQFF
once	TRBJ2-7	TRBD2	TRBV5-1	TGCGCCAGCAGGTCGGGACTAGGGGCCTACGAGCAGTACTTC	CASRSGLGAYEQYF
.	TRBJ2-2	TRBD1	TRBV7-9	TGTGCCAGCAGCCCTTTCAAGACAGGGGGGACCGGGGAGCTGTTTTTT	CASSPFKTGGTGELFF
.	TRBJ2-7	TRBD2	TRBV19	TGTGCCAGTAGTATTTGGGGGGGAAATAACTACGAGCAGTACTTC	CASSIWGGNNYEQYF
few	TRBJ1-2	.	TRBV5-1	TGCGCCAGCAGTTTTGACAGCTATGGCTACACCTTC	CASSFDSYGYTF
once	TRBJ2-2	.	TRBV13	TGTGCCAGCAGCTTAGATCGGGGCGGGGAGCTGTTTTTT	CASSLDRGGELFF
.	TRBJ2-2	.	TRBV7-9	TGTGCCAGCAGCGGACCGGGACTCCAGAACACCGGGGAGCTGTTTTTT	CASSGPGLQNTGELFF
once	TRBJ1-5	.	TRBV10-1	TGCGCCAGCAGTGAGGACAGAAATAATCAGCCCCAGCATTTT	CASSEDRNNQPQHF
.	TRBJ2-1	.	TRBV15	TGTGCCACCAGCAGAGATAGGCCCAGCGGGAATGAGCAGTTCTTC	CATSRDRPSGNEQFF
few	TRBJ2-6	TRBD2	TRBV18	TGTGCCAGCTCACCGACTAGCGGGGGAAACTCTGGGGCCAACGTCCTGACTTTC	CASSPTSGGNSGANVLTF
few	TRBJ2-3	TRBD2	TRBV7-9	TGTGCCAGCAGCTTGATGCGGGGGAGCACAGATACGCAGTATTTT	CASSLMRGSTDTQYF
.	TRBJ2-7	.	TRBV5-4	TGTGCCAGCAGCTTGGCCCCAACGCTAGCAGCTTCCTACGAGCAGTACTTC	CASSLAPTLAASYEQYF
.	TRBJ2-7	TRBD2	TRBV11-3	TGTGCCAGCAGCTCGCTAGCGGGACGGGCCTCCTACGAGCAGTACTTC	CASSSLAGRASYEQYF
.	TRBJ2-7	TRBD2	TRBV7-9	TGTGCCAGCAGCCCCCTGGGGACTAGCGGGAGGACGAGCTCCTACGAGCAGTACTTC	CASSPLGTSGRTSSYEQYF